The rows below give T cell receptor beta chains drawn from one sample of a study of blood T cell repertoires in COVID-19. Repertoires were generated with immunoSEQ multiplex PCR, while TCRdb's copy carries only in-frame clones and drops some. This table has 55,000 to 65,000 clones, about 88% appearing once. Input material: peripheral blood. The receptor set was obtained from a man aged 80 or over in a cohort sampled during active COVID-19. The CDR3 runs from the conserved cysteine through the conserved F or W. The order of the fields is J gene, V gene, CDR3 protein.

>TRBJ1-1|TRBV19
CASSYRGGNAEAFF
>TRBJ2-7|TRBV5-4
CASSIGGQGGSYEQYF
>TRBJ2-7|TRBV7-2
CASSLVFGLQVF
>TRBJ1-3|TRBV7-8
CASSQGTLTGNTIYF
>TRBJ2-7|TRBV9
CASSVRDSWGEQYF
>TRBJ2-1|TRBV5-1
CASSSKTSGPTYNEQFF
>TRBJ1-2|TRBV19
CASSSPGQARGYTF
>TRBJ1-2|TRBV18
CASSPRDRGNYGYTF
>TRBJ2-7|TRBV2
CASSNSYEQYF
>TRBJ1-4|TRBV5-6
CASSPRTGLGNEKLFF
>TRBJ2-1|TRBV27
CASSLREGLLNEQFF
>TRBJ2-1|TRBV3-1/TRBV3-2
CASSQVDRGYNEQFF
>TRBJ2-2|TRBV9
CASSVGEGLTTGELFF
>TRBJ2-3|TRBV19
CASTGLAGVTDTQYF
>TRBJ2-1|TRBV4-1
CASSQVRAGGENEQFF
>TRBJ1-3|TRBV9
CASSRVSGNTIYF
>TRBJ1-3|TRBV12-3/TRBV12-4
CASSFGGNTIYF
>TRBJ1-2|TRBV6-5
CASRTAGGYGYTF
>TRBJ1-1|TRBV18
CASSPQARNTEAFF
>TRBJ1-2|TRBV4-3
CASSQDVGRAFYGYTF
>TRBJ1-4|TRBV7-3
CASSLTGGEKLFF
>TRBJ2-1|TRBV12-3/TRBV12-4
CASSFGQGGEQFF